The sequence of this T cell receptor (beta chain) was determined in a study of blood T cell repertoires in COVID-19 (dated by TCRdb to 2020 to 2021). In terms of the full investigation: Samples from collaborators originated in the United States, Italy and Spain and spanned both the acute and convalescent phases of COVID-19. The prospective study material was composed of cDNA or gDNA derived from T cells, B-cell-depleted T cells, or PBMCs. The dataset comprised deeply sampled blood TCRbeta repertoires from subjects exposed to, actively infected with, or recovered from COVID-19. The repertoires were released in a freely available public database intended as a resource for research on the immune response to SARS-CoV-2. The samples were drawn from two sources: the first 160 participants of the ongoing ImmuneRACE study, and over 950 subjects contributed by 6 global collaborators. The sample metadata nearly always contained a de-identified subject ID, COVID-19 status, age in years and sex. Where available, HLA class I and class II types were taken from metadata supplied by the sample provider and were not determined by assay-based typing.

At one collaborating source in Seattle, patients were enrolled during active infection and were followed longitudinally through the course of disease. Each collaborating institution followed its own protocols to collect whole blood in K2EDTA tubes. Collaborator samples were shipped for TCRbeta analysis as frozen whole blood, isolated PBMCs, or DNA extracted from either sample type. TCRbeta CDR3 regions were amplified from genomic DNA by means of the immunoSEQ Assay, a bias-controlled multiplex PCR. Per the original workflow: The number of nucleated cells in each sample was estimated from the amplification of reference gene primers within the assay. To quantify the absolute abundance of each unique TCRbeta CDR3 rearrangement, sequence reads were collapsed and filtered. For each sample, productive Simpson clonality was calculated as the square root of Simpson's diversity index across productive rearrangements. TCRdb stores this immuneACCESS table with in-frame sequences only. Part of the clones is absent; in the studies checked, under half of the shortfall reflects unresolved V genes, and no reason is known for the rest. Clonal size and the V and J genes are those of that table, whereas D and trimming came from the DNA. Present in this sample are almost 400,000 clones, roughly 86% of which were seen just once. Jointly, the top ten make up roughly 2.1% of the sample.

Results and caveats for the whole study, not just this receptor: The quantity of clinical and demographic metadata differed by source and by participant and was supplied without curation.

Regarding this clone: No cognate antigen has been identified for it. No base-level quality is on record; no much larger clone is a single base apart.

Based on the germline V gene, the CDR1 and CDR2 sequences are MDHEN and SYDVKM. The CDR3 starts with the cysteine, ends with the phenylalanine, and has 17 residues. Just CDR3 DNA is preserved here, 51 bases in frame from base 1. Trimming leaves V shorter by 6 bases and J shorter by 1 base, with the junction holding 12 bases beyond the gene matches. Sequencing was done on a sample of peripheral blood. The chain is assembled from TRBV28 and TRBJ1-1; 9 nucleotides in the junction match TRBD1. The receptor comes from a woman aged 55-69 years with COVID-19, enrolled during active disease. CDR3 reads: CASRPSPGTGRNTEAFF. The base sequence is TGTGCCAGCAGGCCATCTCCTGGGACAGGGAGGAACACTGAAGCTTTCTTT.